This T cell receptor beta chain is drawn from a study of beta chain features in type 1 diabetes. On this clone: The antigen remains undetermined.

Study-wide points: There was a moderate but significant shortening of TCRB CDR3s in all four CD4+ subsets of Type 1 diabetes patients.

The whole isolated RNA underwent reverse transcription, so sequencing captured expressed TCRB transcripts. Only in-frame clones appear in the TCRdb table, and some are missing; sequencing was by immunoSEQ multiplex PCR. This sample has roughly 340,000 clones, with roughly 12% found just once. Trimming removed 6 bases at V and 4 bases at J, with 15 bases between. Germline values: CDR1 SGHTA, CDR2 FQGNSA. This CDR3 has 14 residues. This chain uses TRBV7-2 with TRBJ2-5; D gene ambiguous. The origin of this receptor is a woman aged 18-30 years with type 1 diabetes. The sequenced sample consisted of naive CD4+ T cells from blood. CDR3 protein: CASSRLGVRETQYF. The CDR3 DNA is TGTGCCAGCAGTAGGCTAGGCGTGAGAGAGACCCAGTACTTC.